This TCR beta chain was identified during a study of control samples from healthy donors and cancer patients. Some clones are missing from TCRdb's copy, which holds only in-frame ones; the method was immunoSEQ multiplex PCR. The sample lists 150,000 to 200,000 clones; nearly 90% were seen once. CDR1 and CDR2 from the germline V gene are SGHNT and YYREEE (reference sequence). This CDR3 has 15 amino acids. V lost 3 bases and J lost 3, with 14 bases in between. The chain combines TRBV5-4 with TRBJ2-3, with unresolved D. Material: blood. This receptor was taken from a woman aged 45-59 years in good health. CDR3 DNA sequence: TGTGCCAGCAGCTCCAGAGCTGAGGCTACAGATACGCAGTATTTT. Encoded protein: CASSSRAEATDTQYF.